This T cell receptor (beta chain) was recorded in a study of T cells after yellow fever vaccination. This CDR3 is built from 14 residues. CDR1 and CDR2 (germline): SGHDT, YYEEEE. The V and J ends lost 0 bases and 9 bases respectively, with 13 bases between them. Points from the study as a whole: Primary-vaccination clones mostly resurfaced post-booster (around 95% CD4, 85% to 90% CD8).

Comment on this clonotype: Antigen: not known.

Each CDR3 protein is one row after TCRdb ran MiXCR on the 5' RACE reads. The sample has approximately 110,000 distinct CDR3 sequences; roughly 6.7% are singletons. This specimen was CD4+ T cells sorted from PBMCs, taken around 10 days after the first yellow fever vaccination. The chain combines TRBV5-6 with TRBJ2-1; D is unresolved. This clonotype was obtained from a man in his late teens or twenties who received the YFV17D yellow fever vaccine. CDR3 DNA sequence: TGTGCCAGCAGCTTGGGGCTCCTCTGGAGTGAGCAGTTCTTC. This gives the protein CASSLGLLWSEQFF.